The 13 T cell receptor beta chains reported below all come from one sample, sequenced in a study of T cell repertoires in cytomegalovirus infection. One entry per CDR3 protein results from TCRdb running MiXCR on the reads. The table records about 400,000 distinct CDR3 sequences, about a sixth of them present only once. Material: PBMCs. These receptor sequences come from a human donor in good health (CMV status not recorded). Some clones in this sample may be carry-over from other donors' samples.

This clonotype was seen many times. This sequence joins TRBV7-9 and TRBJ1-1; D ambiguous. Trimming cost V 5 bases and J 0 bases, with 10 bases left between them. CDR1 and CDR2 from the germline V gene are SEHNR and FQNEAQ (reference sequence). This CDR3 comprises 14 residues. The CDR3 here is CASSGGSLNTEAFF. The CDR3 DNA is TGTGCCAGCAGCGGCGGGTCCCTGAACACTGAAGCTTTCTTT.

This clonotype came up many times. CDR3 loop: CASSQRASNQPQHF. CDR3 in DNA: TGTGCCAGCAGCCAACGGGCTAGCAATCAGCCCCAGCATTTT. The chain employs TRBV7-2 and TRBJ1-5; no firm D call. The CDR3 totals 14 residues. Trimming left V 5 bases short and J 0 bases short, with 8 bases between. Looked up from germline, CDR1 is SGHTA and CDR2 is FQGNSA.

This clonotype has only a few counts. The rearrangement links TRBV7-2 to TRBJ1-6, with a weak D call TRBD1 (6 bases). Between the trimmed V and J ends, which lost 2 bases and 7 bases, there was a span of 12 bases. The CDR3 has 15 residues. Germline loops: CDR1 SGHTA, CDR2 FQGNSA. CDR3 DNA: TGTGCCAGCAGCTTATTGGGGGCGGGAAATTCACCCCTCCACTTT. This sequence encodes CASSLLGAGNSPLHF.

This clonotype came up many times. The CDR3 DNA sequence: TGTGCCAGCAGCCCTCCTAGCGGATCCTACAATGAGCAGTTCTTC. Translating it yields CASSPPSGSYNEQFF. This sequence joins TRBV7-9 and TRBJ2-1; 7 bases match TRBD2. This CDR3 comprises 15 residues. The V segment lost 5 bases and the J segment 1 base; nucleotides outside the gene matches: 5. Germline CDR1 and CDR2: SEHNR and FQNEAQ (reference sequence).

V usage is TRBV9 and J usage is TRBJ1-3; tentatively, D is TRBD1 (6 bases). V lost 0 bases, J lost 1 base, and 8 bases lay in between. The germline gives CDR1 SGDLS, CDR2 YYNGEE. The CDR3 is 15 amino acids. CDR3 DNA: TGTGCCAGCAGCGTAGGGGGGGCATCTGGAAACACCATATATTTT. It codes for CASSVGGASGNTIYF.

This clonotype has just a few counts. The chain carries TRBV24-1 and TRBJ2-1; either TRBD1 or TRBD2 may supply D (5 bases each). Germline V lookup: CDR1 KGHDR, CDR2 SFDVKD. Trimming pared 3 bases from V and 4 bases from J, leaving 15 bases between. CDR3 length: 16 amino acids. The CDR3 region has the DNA TGTGCCACCAGTGATACCCGAGGGGCGGAGTACAATGAGCAGTTCTTC. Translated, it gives CATSDTRGAEYNEQFF.

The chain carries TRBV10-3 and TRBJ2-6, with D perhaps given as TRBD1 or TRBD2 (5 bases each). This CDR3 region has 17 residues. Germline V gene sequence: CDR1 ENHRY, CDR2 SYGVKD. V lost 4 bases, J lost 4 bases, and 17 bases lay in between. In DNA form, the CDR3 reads TGTGCCATCAGTGGGCTGGGGGTGCGCCCGGGGGCCAACGTCCTGACTTTC. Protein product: CAISGLGVRPGANVLTF.

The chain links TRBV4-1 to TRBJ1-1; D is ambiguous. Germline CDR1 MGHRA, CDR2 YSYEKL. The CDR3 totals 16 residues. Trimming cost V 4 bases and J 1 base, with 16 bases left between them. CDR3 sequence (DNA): TGCGCCAGCAGCCTAATCGGGCGGAGACCGAACACTGAAGCTTTCTTT. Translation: CASSLIGRRPNTEAFF.

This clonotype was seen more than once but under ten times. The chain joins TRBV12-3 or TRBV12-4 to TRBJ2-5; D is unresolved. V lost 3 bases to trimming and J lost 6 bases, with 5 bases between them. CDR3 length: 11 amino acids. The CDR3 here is CASSLRKTQYF. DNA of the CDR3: TGTGCCAGCAGTTTGCGGAAGACCCAGTACTTC.

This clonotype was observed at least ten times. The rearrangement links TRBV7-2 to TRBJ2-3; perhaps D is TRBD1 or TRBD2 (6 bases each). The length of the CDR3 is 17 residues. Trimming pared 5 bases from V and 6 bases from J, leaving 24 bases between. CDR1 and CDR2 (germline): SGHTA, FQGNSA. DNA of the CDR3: TGTGCCAGCAGCCAAGGGGGTAGCGGAAGAGTGTCGGATACGCAGTATTTT. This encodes CASSQGGSGRVSDTQYF.

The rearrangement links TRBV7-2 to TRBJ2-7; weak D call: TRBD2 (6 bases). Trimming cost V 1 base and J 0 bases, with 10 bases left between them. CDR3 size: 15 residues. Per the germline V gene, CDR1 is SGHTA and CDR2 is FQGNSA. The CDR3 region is CASSLVSGLSYEQYF. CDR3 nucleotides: TGTGCCAGCAGCTTAGTTTCGGGACTCTCCTACGAGCAGTACTTC.

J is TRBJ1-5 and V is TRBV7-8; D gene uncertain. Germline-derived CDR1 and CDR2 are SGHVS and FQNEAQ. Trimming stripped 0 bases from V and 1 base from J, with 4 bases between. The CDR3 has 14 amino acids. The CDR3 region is CASSLAYSNQPQHF. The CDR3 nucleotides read TGTGCCAGCAGCTTAGCGTACAGCAATCAGCCCCAGCATTTT.

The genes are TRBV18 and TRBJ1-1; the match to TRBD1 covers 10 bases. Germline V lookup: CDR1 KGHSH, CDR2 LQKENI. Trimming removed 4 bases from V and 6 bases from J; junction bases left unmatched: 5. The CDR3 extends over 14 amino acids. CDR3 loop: CASSRNGQGAEAFF. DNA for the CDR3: TGTGCCAGCTCACGGAATGGACAGGGGGCTGAAGCTTTCTTT.